This record covers a single TCR beta chain. Its antigen is unknown. Within the sample, other DNA sequences also encode this same CDR3. This sample is drawn from a study of cytomegalovirus exposure and HLA in healthy donors. Study-wide points: A prior analysis recorded that most TCR beta V segments were productive about 87% or about 30% of the time.

Germline CDR1 is GTSNPN and CDR2 is SVGIG (reference sequence). V was cut by 5 bases and J by 3 bases, with 11 bases left in between. The CDR3 covers 12 residues. The study ran its PCR with 60 Vbeta and 13 Jbeta primers. Libraries were prepared by immunoSEQ multiplex PCR; TCRdb keeps only in-frame clonotypes and omits some of them. The sample includes about 35,000 clones. This clonotype was sampled from a man aged 40-55 years in good health and CMV-seronegative. Sequencing used PBMCs. The V gene is TRBV30, the J gene TRBJ2-7; a possible D gene is TRBD2 (5 bases). For the CDR3, the DNA is TGTGCCTGGGTACGGGAACACTACGAGCAGTACTTC. Translated: CAWVREHYEQYF.